Shown below are 20 T cell receptor beta chains from a single sample sequenced in a study of T cells in Graves' hyperthyroidism and ophthalmopathy. Amplification targeted TCR beta CDR3 regions from RNA transcripts. HTBI primers were used for first-round RT-PCR of the TCR CDR3. Using its own MiXCR run on the multiplex PCR reads, TCRdb lists one record per CDR3 protein. The sample shows nearly 750,000 distinct CDR3 sequences, approximately 36% of them seen only once. The specimen was blood. The receptors were gathered from a woman aged 40 to 49 with Graves' hyperthyroidism.

This clonotype has ten or more counts. V gene TRBV12-3 or TRBV12-4 combines with J gene TRBJ1-6; D not certain. Trimming shortened V by 7 bases and J by 4 bases, and 17 bases separated the two germline ends. CDR3 length: 16 amino acids. The CDR3 coding sequence is TGTGCCAGCACCCACGGGTCAAACCCATATAATTCACCCCTCCACTTT. Residues: CASTHGSNPYNSPLHF.

The genes are TRBV13 and TRBJ2-7, with 9 positions matching TRBD2. This CDR3 contains 16 residues. J lost 4 bases, V lost 0 bases, and 7 bases had no gene match. Looked up from germline, CDR1 is PRHDT and CDR2 is FYEKMQ (reference sequence). The CDR3 loop is CASSLGRAGGFYEQYF. Here the CDR3 DNA reads TGTGCCAGCAGCTTAGGCCGTGCGGGAGGGTTTTACGAGCAGTACTTC.

The V call is TRBV29-1, the J call TRBJ1-2; D is unclear. Germline V gives CDR1 SQVTM, CDR2 ANQGSEA. Trimming shortened V by 8 bases and J by 3 bases, and 13 bases separated the two germline ends. The CDR3 covers 12 residues. The CDR3 protein is CSLLAEDYGYTF. The CDR3, as DNA: TGCAGCTTACTGGCCGAGGACTATGGCTACACCTTC. Looking up the rest from reference TRBV29-1 and TRBJ1-2 gives the full variable domain: SAVISQKPSRDICQRGTSLTIQCQVDSQVTMMFWYRQQPGQSLTLIATANQGSEATYESGFVIDKFPISRPNLTFSTLTVSNMSPEDSSIYLCSLLAEDYGYTFGSGTRLTVV.

Only a few counts were recorded for this clonotype. This chain connects TRBV12-3 or TRBV12-4 to TRBJ1-1; a weak D match, TRBD1 (6 bases). V lost 6 bases and J 5 bases, leaving 22 bases between the germline ends. This CDR3 has 16 residues. In nucleotides, the CDR3 is TGTGCCAGCAGCCACAACCTACGTGGGGGCCTGACTGAAGCTTTCTTT. This translates into CASSHNLRGGLTEAFF.

This chain uses TRBV20-1 with TRBJ1-5; D perhaps matches TRBD1 (5 bases). CDR1 is DFQATT and CDR2 is SNEGSKA in the germline V gene (reference sequence). The CDR3 length is 15 residues. V was clipped by 6 bases and J by 6 bases, with 21 bases between them. The CDR3 bases are TGCAGTGCCATCCTGGGAGGCTCCCAGGGTCAGCCCCAGCATTTT. Its protein product is CSAILGGSQGQPQHF.

This clonotype was found a few times. V gene TRBV5-5 combines with J gene TRBJ2-7; possibly TRBD1 or TRBD2 for D (5 bases each). CDR3 length equals 15 residues. Looked up from germline, CDR1 is SGHKS and CDR2 is YYEKEE (reference sequence). Between the trimmed V and J ends, which lost 4 bases and 0 bases, there was a span of 14 bases. The CDR3 region has the DNA TGTGCCAGCAGCACGGCGGACACTAGCTCCTACGAGCAGTACTTC. Protein product: CASSTADTSSYEQYF.

This clonotype was counted ten times or more. The rearrangement uses TRBV19 and TRBJ1-1; the D gene is possibly TRBD1 (5 bases). Germline CDR1 and CDR2: LNHDA and SQIVND (reference sequence). V was trimmed by 1 base and J by 4 bases, leaving 10 bases between them. There are 14 residues in the CDR3. This chain's CDR3 is CASSIGTGGTEAFF. As DNA, the CDR3 is TGTGCCAGTAGTATAGGGACGGGGGGCACTGAAGCTTTCTTT. Drawing the rest from reference TRBV19 and TRBJ1-1, the complete variable domain is DGGITQSPKYLFRKEGQNVTLSCEQNLNHDAMYWYRQDPGQGLRLIYYSQIVNDFQKGDIAEGYSVSREKKESFPLTVTSAQKNPTAFYLCASSIGTGGTEAFFGQGTRLTVV.

Ten or more counts support this clonotype. Written as DNA, the CDR3 is TGTGCCATCAGTGAATCCCAGCCTGCAACTAATGAAAAACTGTTTTTT. Translation: CAISESQPATNEKLFF. The chain joins TRBV10-3 to TRBJ1-4; D unclear. The V end lost 3 bases, the J end lost 0 bases, and 11 bases lay between the germline ends. CDR3 size: 16 residues. Germline V gene data show CDR1 as ENHRY and CDR2 as SYGVKD.

In this sample, this clonotype turned up many times. The V gene is TRBV2, the J gene TRBJ1-6; 7 nucleotides agree with TRBD1. The CDR3 has 16 residues. Germline V gene lookup returns CDR1 SNHLY and CDR2 FYNNEI. The J segment lost 2 bases and the V segment lost 3 bases, leaving 4 bases of the junction unmatched. In DNA form, the CDR3 reads TGTGCCAGCAGTGAGGCTGGGACAGCCTATAATTCACCCCTCCACTTT. Protein: CASSEAGTAYNSPLHF.

The sample holds a few counts of this clonotype. CDR3 nucleotide sequence: TGCAGTGCTAGAGAGGGGGCCAATGAAAAACTGTTTTTT. It yields the protein CSAREGANEKLFF. The chain has TRBV20-1 and TRBJ1-4; TRBD1 is a possible D gene (6 bases). The ends were cut back, 0 bases at V and 5 bases at J, with 7 bases in the middle. The CDR3 is made up of 13 amino acids. Germline assignment: CDR1 DFQATT and CDR2 SNEGSKA (reference sequence).

The chain has TRBV12-3 or TRBV12-4 and TRBJ1-3; D not resolved. V was shortened by 6 bases and J by 0 bases, with 9 bases between the two germline ends. This CDR3 is 14 amino acids long. Written as DNA, the CDR3 is TGTGCCAGCAGAACCCAGCACTCTGGAAACACCATATATTTT. Residues: CASRTQHSGNTIYF.

V gene TRBV7-2 combines with J gene TRBJ2-7; 13 bases match TRBD2. The DNA end favors TRBJ2-1, so the J call may be wrong. Germline CDR1 reads SGHTA; CDR2 reads FQGNSA. CDR3 length: 16 amino acids. The CDR3 loop is CASSYVTSGGANEQFF. In nucleotides, the CDR3 is TGTGCCAGCAGCTACGTTACTAGCGGGGGGGCCAATGAGCAGTTCTTC.

This clonotype was detected many times. The V gene is TRBV7-9, the J gene TRBJ1-3; D ambiguous. Deletions cut 11 bases from V and 3 bases from J, with 14 bases between. The CDR3 extends over 13 amino acids. The germline CDR1 and CDR2 sequences are SEHNR and FQNEAQ (reference sequence). The CDR3 DNA reads TGTGCCGGCTCCGTGGAGAATGGAAACACCATATATTTT. Residues: CAGSVENGNTIYF. The whole variable domain, remainder taken from reference TRBV7-9 and TRBJ1-3, is DTGVSQNPRHKITKRGQNVTFRCDPISEHNRLYWYRQTLGQGPEFLTYFQNEAQLEKSRLLSDRFSAERPKGSFSTLEIQRTEQGDSAMYLCAGSVENGNTIYFGEGSWLTVV.

This clonotype showed up just a few times. This chain links TRBV28 with TRBJ1-5; no definite D call. In germline, CDR1 is MDHEN, CDR2 SYDVKM. The CDR3 spans 15 residues. With 7 bases removed from V and 0 bases from J, the gap between germline ends came to 13 bases. The chain's CDR3 is CASTPPNYSNQPQHF. The CDR3 DNA follows: TGTGCCAGCACGCCCCCCAACTATAGCAATCAGCCCCAGCATTTT.

The rearrangement links TRBV7-2 to TRBJ2-7; D gene unclear. CDR3 length equals 15 residues. Trimming shortened V by 6 bases and J by 7 bases, and 22 bases separated the two germline ends. The V gene's germline CDR1 is SGHTA and CDR2 FQGNSA. The DNA for the CDR3 is TGTGCCAGCAGTCCAGGCACAGACGCTGACAATGAGCAGTACTTC. It is translated as CASSPGTDADNEQYF.

This clonotype was recorded only once. The chain couples TRBV7-9 to TRBJ2-5, with D unclear. Between the trimmed V and J ends, which lost 5 bases and 0 bases, there was a span of 10 bases. CDR3 length: 14 amino acids. Germline assignment: CDR1 SEHNR and CDR2 FQNEAQ (reference sequence). The CDR3 reads CASSVLGNQETQYF. The CDR3, as DNA: TGTGCCAGCAGCGTTCTAGGGAACCAAGAGACCCAGTACTTC.

This sequence joins TRBV27 and TRBJ1-1; perhaps TRBD1 as D (6 bases). The CDR3 covers 14 residues. Trimming removed 4 bases at V and 5 bases at J, with 14 bases between. Germline lookup yields CDR1 MNHEY and CDR2 SMNVEV (reference sequence). The CDR3 region is CASSSPNRVTEAFF. CDR3 nucleotide sequence: TGTGCCAGCAGTTCGCCAAACAGGGTTACTGAAGCTTTCTTT.

This rearrangement joins TRBV19 to TRBJ1-1; D is unclear. The CDR3 spans 18 residues. V gave up 0 bases and J gave up 1 base, with 18 bases separating them. CDR1 is LNHDA and CDR2 is SQIVND in the germline V gene (reference sequence). CDR3 sequence: CASSIDLSFLPKNTEAFF. The CDR3 coding sequence is TGTGCCAGTAGTATAGATCTATCTTTTCTTCCGAAGAACACTGAAGCTTTCTTT.

The chain employs TRBV18 and TRBJ2-5; D is ambiguous. Trimming pared 3 bases from V and 9 bases from J, leaving 14 bases between. CDR3 length: 13 residues. Germline V gene lookup returns CDR1 KGHSH and CDR2 LQKENI. The CDR3 here is CASSPPSLNSQYF. The CDR3 DNA follows: TGTGCCAGCTCACCTCCAAGTCTAAATTCCCAGTACTTC.

The J gene is TRBJ2-7, the V gene TRBV10-1; the D is unclear. CDR1 is WNHNN and CDR2 is SYGVQD in the germline V gene (reference sequence). Trimming pared 2 bases from V and 7 bases from J, leaving 15 bases between. This CDR3 region has 14 residues. CDR3 in amino acids: CASSEGFSSREQYF. As DNA, the CDR3 is TGCGCCAGCAGTGAGGGGTTCTCCTCTCGGGAGCAGTACTTC.